This passage covers 3 T cell receptor beta chains from one sample sequenced in a study of shared clonotypes between healthy human individuals. CD45RO-negative, CCR7-selected cells formed the naive CD8 fraction, which excluded terminally differentiated effector memory CD45RA+ cells. The repertoire was sequenced with immunoSEQ multiplex PCR; TCRdb's copy has only in-frame clones and lacks some. The sample shows hundreds of thousands of clones, about 90% of them seen only once. The sample taken for sequencing was naive CD8+ T cells sorted from blood. Source of these receptors: a man under 40 in good health.

This chain uses TRBV29-1 with TRBJ2-6; tentative D call: TRBD2 (5 bases). Germline CDR1 reads SQVTM; CDR2 reads ANQGSEA. V was pared by 4 bases and J by 0 bases, with 13 bases between. This CDR3 has 16 amino acids. The DNA for the CDR3 is TGCAGCGTTGCATTACTAGGTACCTCTGGGGCCAACGTCCTGACTTTC. Translated, it gives CSVALLGTSGANVLTF.

Turning to this clone: Mismatch with germline at one junction end may stem from a read error. CDR3 protein: CASSLGEVYEQHF. DNA for the CDR3: TGTGCCAGCAGCTTGGGGGAGGTCTACGAGCAGCACTTC. This chain links TRBV7-6 with TRBJ2-7; D may be TRBD2 (6 bases). This CDR3 is built from 13 residues. The germline V gene has CDR1 SGHVS and CDR2 FNYEAQ.

This chain uses TRBV4-1 with TRBJ1-3, with D perhaps matching TRBD1 (5 bases). This CDR3 is built from 15 residues. The germline V and J ends were trimmed by 1 base and 1 base, with 8 bases remaining between them. Germline V gene data show CDR1 as MGHRA and CDR2 as YSYEKL. CDR3 nucleotides: TGCGCCAGCAGCCAAGTACAGGATTCTGGAAACACCATATATTTT. It translates to CASSQVQDSGNTIYF.